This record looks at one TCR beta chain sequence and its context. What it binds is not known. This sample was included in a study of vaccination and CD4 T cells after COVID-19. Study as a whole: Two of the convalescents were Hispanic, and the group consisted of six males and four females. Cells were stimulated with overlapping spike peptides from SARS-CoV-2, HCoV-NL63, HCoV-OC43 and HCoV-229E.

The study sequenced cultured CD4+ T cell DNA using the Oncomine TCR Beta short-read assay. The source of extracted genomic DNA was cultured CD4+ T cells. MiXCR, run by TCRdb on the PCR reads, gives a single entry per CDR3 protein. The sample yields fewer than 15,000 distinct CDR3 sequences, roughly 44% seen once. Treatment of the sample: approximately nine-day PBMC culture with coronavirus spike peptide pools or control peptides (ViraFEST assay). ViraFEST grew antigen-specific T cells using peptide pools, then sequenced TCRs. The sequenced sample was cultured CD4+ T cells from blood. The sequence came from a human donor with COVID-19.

The CDR3 spells CASSLSAGGGYEQYF. The CDR3, as DNA: TGTGCCAGCAGCTTATCCGCGGGGGGTGGCTACGAGCAGTACTTC. The gene calls are TRBV11-3 and TRBJ2-7, with 8 positions matching TRBD2. With 2 bases clipped from V and 3 bases from J, the junction kept 6 bases outside the gene matches. CDR1 and CDR2 from the germline V gene are SGHNT and YENEEA. This CDR3 region has 15 residues.